This T cell receptor (beta chain) was captured by sequencing in a study of CD8 T cells in Susac syndrome. Random hexamers were used to reverse transcribe an amount of roughly 0.45 to 1 ug RNA. TCRdb redid the calling of the immunoSEQ multiplex PCR reads with MiXCR, one entry per CDR3 protein. The top ten hold 0.095% to 0.14% of the sample, which has hundreds of thousands of distinct CDR3 sequences, roughly 85% seen once. The patients who served as multiple sclerosis controls were treatment-naive and had stable or active relapsing-remitting disease that fulfilled the revised McDonald criteria. The sequencing sample was made of CD8+ T cells from PBMCs. The receptor's source is a human donor with multiple sclerosis.

The CDR3 DNA reads as TGTGCCAGCAGCCCGGGGACAGGGGCCCCCAATGAGCAGTTCTTC. Amino acid sequence: CASSPGTGAPNEQFF. This sequence joins TRBV6-1 and TRBJ2-1; 10 nucleotides align to TRBD1. The CDR3 covers 15 residues. Germline V gene data show CDR1 as MNHNS and CDR2 as SASEGT. Trimming took 6 bases from V and 6 from J; bases not matched to a gene: 8.